The next 17 T cell receptor beta chains were all read from a single sample in a study of T-cell reconstitution after alpha-beta-depleted transplantation in children. The TCRbeta library incorporated unique molecular identifiers. TCRdb independently ran MiXCR on the PCR reads; one entry per CDR3 protein. Of hundreds of thousands of distinct CDR3 sequences listed, 8% to 11% are singletons. Sequencing used PBMCs from the stem cell graft donor, obtained from the stem cell graft. These receptors originate from a human donor who donated a stem cell graft to a child with acute myeloid leukemia.

The genes are TRBV12-3 or TRBV12-4 and TRBJ2-4; no clear D gene. The CDR3 spans 12 residues. V lost 7 bases, J lost 8 bases, and 12 bases lay in between. The CDR3 protein is CASNSGPDIQYF. The DNA for the CDR3 is TGTGCCAGCAACTCTGGACCGGACATTCAGTACTTC.

V gene TRBV29-1 combines with J gene TRBJ1-3, with D maybe TRBD1 (6 bases). This CDR3 spans 15 amino acids. V lost 0 bases and J lost 4, with 13 bases in between. Germline V gene sequence: CDR1 SQVTM, CDR2 ANQGSEA. Written as DNA, the CDR3 is TGCAGCGTTGAAGATCTTCCAGGGGAAGGAAACACCATATATTTT. As protein: CSVEDLPGEGNTIYF.

This clonotype has ten or more counts. This chain joins TRBV5-1 and TRBJ2-3; TRBD1 might be the D (6 bases). CDR3 length: 15 amino acids. V lost 2 bases and J lost 2, with 12 bases in between. Looked up from germline, CDR1 is SGHRS and CDR2 is YFSETQ. CDR3 sequence: CASSFTGTHTDTQYF. CDR3 DNA sequence: TGCGCCAGCAGCTTTACAGGGACCCACACAGATACGCAGTATTTT.

The chain recombines TRBV4-2 with TRBJ2-1, with D hard to call. Germline V lookup: CDR1 LGHNA, CDR2 YNFKEQ. CDR3 size: 16 residues. With 0 bases removed from V and 1 base from J, the gap between germline ends came to 10 bases. This CDR3 reads CASSQDFVGSYNEQFF. The CDR3 region has the DNA TGTGCCAGCAGCCAAGATTTTGTGGGTTCCTACAATGAGCAGTTCTTC.

The chain couples TRBV29-1 to TRBJ2-1, with D uncertain. This CDR3 comprises 11 residues. Germline V gene sequence: CDR1 SQVTM, CDR2 ANQGSEA. V lost 5 bases and J lost 2, with 4 bases in between. The CDR3 loop reads CSVQTYNEQFF. Here the CDR3 DNA reads TGCAGCGTTCAGACCTACAATGAGCAGTTCTTC.

This clonotype appeared many times. This chain links TRBV20-1 with TRBJ1-4; 7 bases agree with TRBD1. The J segment lost 8 bases and the V segment lost 4 bases, leaving 7 bases of the junction unmatched. The CDR3 spans 13 residues. Germline lookup yields CDR1 DFQATT and CDR2 SNEGSKA (reference sequence). DNA for the CDR3: TGCAGTGCTATCCGAACGGGACAGGAAAAACTGTTTTTT. Its translation: CSAIRTGQEKLFF.

In its sample, this clonotype was seen many times. CDR3 residues: CSAFTPTSGSYNEQFF. CDR3 sequence (DNA): TGCAGTGCCTTCACGCCGACTAGCGGGTCTTACAATGAGCAGTTCTTC. V gene TRBV20-1 combines with J gene TRBJ2-1; 10 bases align to TRBD2. The CDR3 length is 16 residues. V shed 6 bases and J 4 bases; nucleotides not matched to a gene: 12. The germline V gene has CDR1 DFQATT and CDR2 SNEGSKA (reference sequence).

CDR3 in DNA: TGTGCCAGCAGCTTAGATCCTAGCGGGAGTTGGGGGGATACGCAGTATTTT. Translating it yields CASSLDPSGSWGDTQYF. The chain combines TRBV11-3 with TRBJ2-3, with 10 bases fitting TRBD2. V was pared by 0 bases and J by 6 bases, with 9 bases of the junction left unmatched. The CDR3 length is 17 residues. Germline loops: CDR1 SGHNT, CDR2 YENEEA.

This clonotype turned up a few times. V and J are TRBV29-1 and TRBJ1-2; 7 nucleotides line up with TRBD1. V gave up 7 bases and J gave up 2 bases; unmatched junction bases: 7. This CDR3 comprises 13 residues. Germline CDR1 reads SQVTM; CDR2 reads ANQGSEA. The CDR3 DNA follows: TGCAGCGCTTACAGGGGCCCAAACTATGGCTACACCTTC. Amino acid sequence: CSAYRGPNYGYTF.

In this sample, this clonotype turned up many times. This chain joins TRBV7-2 and TRBJ2-7, with no clear D. The CDR3 runs to 14 residues. The V end lost 5 bases, the J end lost 4 bases, and 15 bases lay between the germline ends. Germline CDR1 is SGHTA and CDR2 is FQGNSA. The CDR3 DNA follows: TGTGCCAGCAGCCCGCCGGGCTTAAGGTACGAGCAGTACTTC. It yields the protein CASSPPGLRYEQYF.

V and J are TRBV21-1 and TRBJ2-2; the table's D call of TRBD1 was not tested on the DNA. TRBV21-1 is a recognized pseudogene. There are 17 residues in the CDR3. This CDR3 reads CASSKADRTGYTGELFF. In nucleotides, the CDR3 is TGTGCCAGCAGCAAAGCAGATCGGACAGGGTACACCGGGGAGCTGTTTTTT.

This clonotype was counted between two and nine times. The V and J genes are TRBV10-3 and TRBJ2-2, with 8 bases matching TRBD2. CDR3 size: 15 residues. Germline V lookup: CDR1 ENHRY, CDR2 SYGVKD. J lost 6 bases, V lost 6 bases, and 9 bases had no gene match. The CDR3 loop is CAISVEAGVSGELFF. CDR3 nucleotides: TGTGCCATCAGCGTGGAAGCGGGAGTCTCCGGGGAGCTGTTTTTT.

The V gene is TRBV6-5, the J gene TRBJ2-5; D possibly matches TRBD1 or TRBD2 (5 bases each). Germline CDR1 reads MNHEY; CDR2 reads SVGAGI. The length of the CDR3 is 16 residues. V was shortened by 3 bases and J by 4 bases, with 18 bases between the two germline ends. Here the CDR3 DNA reads TGTGCCAGCAGTTATCCCGGGGCGAGAGGAGGAGAGACCCAGTACTTC. It yields the protein CASSYPGARGGETQYF.

This clonotype was observed many times. The chain joins TRBV9 to TRBJ2-4, with D possibly being TRBD2 (6 bases). Trimming left V 0 bases short and J 1 base short, with 14 bases between. The CDR3 extends over 17 amino acids. Germline loops: CDR1 SGDLS, CDR2 YYNGEE. The CDR3 sequence: CASSVGGGSAAKNIQYF. The DNA of the CDR3 is TGTGCCAGCAGCGTAGGTGGGGGGTCGGCGGCCAAAAACATTCAGTACTTC.

The V and J genes are TRBV4-3 and TRBJ1-1, with a tentative D call TRBD1 (5 bases). Germline lookup yields CDR1 LGHNA and CDR2 YSLEER. The V end lost 4 bases, the J end lost 1 base, and 10 bases lay between the germline ends. The CDR3 loop spans 14 amino acids. CDR3 region: CASSRGTANTEAFF. The DNA of the CDR3 is TGCGCCAGCAGCCGGGGGACCGCGAACACTGAAGCTTTCTTT.

The rearrangement uses TRBV5-1 and TRBJ1-2; no reliable D call. The CDR3 totals 14 residues. CDR1 and CDR2 (germline): SGHRS, YFSETQ. V was trimmed by 0 bases and J by 4 bases, leaving 10 bases between them. CDR3 loop: CASSLAPGPYGYTF. For the CDR3, the DNA is TGCGCCAGCAGCTTGGCCCCGGGCCCCTATGGCTACACCTTC.

V usage is TRBV12-3 or TRBV12-4 and J usage is TRBJ2-7; tentatively, D is TRBD2 (5 bases). V was pared by 3 bases and J by 0 bases, with 18 bases between. The CDR3 covers 17 residues. The DNA for the CDR3 is TGTGCCAGCAGTTTCTTAAGCGGAGCCCTCCCCTCCTACGAGCAGTACTTC. Its translation: CASSFLSGALPSYEQYF.